This is a list of T cell receptor beta chains from one sample in a study of cytomegalovirus exposure and HLA in healthy donors. Here immunoSEQ multiplex PCR was the method, and the copy in TCRdb shows in-frame clones only, minus some. The sample lists some 110,000 clones, about 70% occurring once. Sequenced sample: PBMCs. The receptor source for this set is a man aged 30-40 years in good health and CMV-seronegative. The CDR3 runs from the conserved cysteine through the conserved F or W. D genes are given only for firm matches. Part of the rows lack a size; the others show once, few, many or a class for expanded clones.

cdr3_nt: TGTGCCAGTGCCCATGGGGGGGCCTCTGGGGCCAACGTCCTGACTTTC
cdr3_aa: CASAHGGASGANVLTF
v_call: TRBV19
d_call: -
clone_size: few
cdr3_length: 16
j_call: TRBJ2-6

cdr3_nt: TGTGCCAGCAGTGAAAAGAGGACAGTACCCTTC
cdr3_aa: CASSEKRTVPF
v_call: TRBV2
d_call: -
clone_size: -
cdr3_length: 11
j_call: TRBJ1-2

cdr3_nt: TGTGCCAGCAGTGTGGGACAGCGCACTGAAGCTTTCTTT
cdr3_aa: CASSVGQRTEAFF
v_call: TRBV2
d_call: TRBD1
clone_size: -
cdr3_length: 13
j_call: TRBJ1-1

cdr3_nt: TGTGCCAGCAGTGAGAACAGTAATGAAAAACTGTTTTTT
cdr3_aa: CASSENSNEKLFF
v_call: TRBV2
d_call: -
clone_size: few
cdr3_length: 13
j_call: TRBJ1-4

cdr3_nt: TGTGCCAGCAGCCCGACAGGGGCGTCGAAATCGAACACCGGGGAGCTGTTTTTT
cdr3_aa: CASSPTGASKSNTGELFF
v_call: TRBV7-9
d_call: TRBD1
clone_size: -
cdr3_length: 18
j_call: TRBJ2-2

cdr3_nt: TGTGCCAGCAGCTTGGAAAGGGGGAGGGGGAGGAAGACCCAGTACTTC
cdr3_aa: CASSLERGRGRKTQYF
v_call: TRBV5-6
d_call: -
clone_size: -
cdr3_length: 16
j_call: TRBJ2-5

cdr3_nt: TGTGCCACCAACACAGGGGGGAAGGGAGAGACCCAGTACTTC
cdr3_aa: CATNTGGKGETQYF
v_call: TRBV10-3
d_call: TRBD1
clone_size: -
cdr3_length: 14
j_call: TRBJ2-5

cdr3_nt: TGTGCCAGTAGTATAGGGAGGGGCTTCGGCAAAAACATTCAGTACTTC
cdr3_aa: CASSIGRGFGKNIQYF
v_call: TRBV19
d_call: -
clone_size: -
cdr3_length: 16
j_call: TRBJ2-4

cdr3_nt: TGTGCCAGCAGATCTAGCGGGAGGGCCCACGAGCAGTACTTC
cdr3_aa: CASRSSGRAHEQYF
v_call: TRBV6-5
d_call: TRBD2
clone_size: -
cdr3_length: 14
j_call: TRBJ2-7

cdr3_nt: TGTGCCAGCAGTTCCCCTGCAGGGCCCATGAACACTGAAGCTTTCTTT
cdr3_aa: CASSSPAGPMNTEAFF
v_call: TRBV28
d_call: -
clone_size: -
cdr3_length: 16
j_call: TRBJ1-1

cdr3_nt: TGTGCCAGCAGCTGGGGACAGTCCTACGAGCAGTACTTC
cdr3_aa: CASSWGQSYEQYF
v_call: TRBV7-2
d_call: TRBD1
clone_size: -
cdr3_length: 13
j_call: TRBJ2-7

cdr3_nt: TGTGCCAGCAGCACCGGGACAGGGTACTACAATGAGCAGTTCTTC
cdr3_aa: CASSTGTGYYNEQFF
v_call: TRBV11-3
d_call: TRBD1
clone_size: few
cdr3_length: 15
j_call: TRBJ2-1

cdr3_nt: TGTGCCAGCTCACCATTGGGCAGGCAATCTGAAGCTTTCTTT
cdr3_aa: CASSPLGRQSEAFF
v_call: TRBV18
d_call: -
clone_size: -
cdr3_length: 14
j_call: TRBJ1-1

cdr3_nt: TGTGCCAGCAGCTTAGACTGGTACGAGCAGTACTTC
cdr3_aa: CASSLDWYEQYF
v_call: TRBV7-9
d_call: -
clone_size: once
cdr3_length: 12
j_call: TRBJ2-7

cdr3_nt: TGTGCCACCAGCAGAGCAAACTCTCCAGGGACTCTTCAAGAGACCCAGTACTTC
cdr3_aa: CATSRANSPGTLQETQYF
v_call: TRBV15
d_call: -
clone_size: -
cdr3_length: 18
j_call: TRBJ2-5

cdr3_nt: TGTGCCAGTAGTGTAGAAGGGGGCGGGAGGTTGGGGGGTGAGCAGTTCTTC
cdr3_aa: CASSVEGGGRLGGEQFF
v_call: TRBV19
d_call: -
clone_size: -
cdr3_length: 17
j_call: TRBJ2-1

cdr3_nt: TGTGCCAGCAGTGGTATAGGCGTATCTGGACTAGCAAAGAATGAGCAGTTCTTC
cdr3_aa: CASSGIGVSGLAKNEQFF
v_call: TRBV28
d_call: TRBD2
clone_size: -
cdr3_length: 18
j_call: TRBJ2-1

cdr3_nt: TGCGCCAGCAGCTTGAGTGGTCTACGGTCATACGAGCAGTACTTC
cdr3_aa: CASSLSGLRSYEQYF
v_call: TRBV5-1
d_call: -
clone_size: -
cdr3_length: 15
j_call: TRBJ2-7

cdr3_nt: TGTGCCAGCAGCTTGGCGGGACTAGCGGGACCTCGAACGCAGTATTTT
cdr3_aa: CASSLAGLAGPRTQYF
v_call: TRBV7-9
d_call: TRBD2
clone_size: -
cdr3_length: 16
j_call: TRBJ2-3

cdr3_nt: TGTGCCAGCAGTTTTACAGGGGCCTACGAGCAGTACTTC
cdr3_aa: CASSFTGAYEQYF
v_call: TRBV27
d_call: TRBD1
clone_size: few
cdr3_length: 13
j_call: TRBJ2-7

cdr3_nt: TGTGCCAGCGGCGGGACTAGCGGGAACTACGAGCAGTACTTC
cdr3_aa: CASGGTSGNYEQYF
v_call: TRBV21-1
d_call: -
clone_size: -
cdr3_length: 14
j_call: TRBJ2-7

cdr3_nt: TGTGCCAGCAGCTTAGCGGGGGGCTCTGGGGCCAACGTCCGGACTTTC
cdr3_aa: CASSLAGGSGANVRTF
v_call: TRBV11-2
d_call: -
clone_size: -
cdr3_length: 16
j_call: TRBJ2-6

cdr3_nt: TGTGCCAGCAGCAAAGTGGATAGTGGACAGCACTCCTACGAGCAGTACTTC
cdr3_aa: CASSKVDSGQHSYEQYF
v_call: TRBV21-1
d_call: -
clone_size: -
cdr3_length: 17
j_call: TRBJ2-7

cdr3_nt: TGTGCCAGCAGTGTTGACAGTGGTCCTGGAAACACCATATATTTT
cdr3_aa: CASSVDSGPGNTIYF
v_call: TRBV6-1
d_call: -
clone_size: few
cdr3_length: 15
j_call: TRBJ1-3

cdr3_nt: TGTGCCAGTAGTCCAGGACAGGGGAATGAAAAACTGTTTTTT
cdr3_aa: CASSPGQGNEKLFF
v_call: TRBV19
d_call: TRBD1
clone_size: -
cdr3_length: 14
j_call: TRBJ1-4

cdr3_nt: TGTGCCAGCAGCTCGCGGATATCTGGGGCCAACGTCCTGACTTTC
cdr3_aa: CASSSRISGANVLTF
v_call: TRBV7-2
d_call: -
clone_size: -
cdr3_length: 15
j_call: TRBJ2-6

cdr3_nt: TGTGCCAGCAGCCGTACGGGACTGACTGAAGCTTTCTTT
cdr3_aa: CASSRTGLTEAFF
v_call: TRBV11-1
d_call: -
clone_size: few
cdr3_length: 13
j_call: TRBJ1-1

cdr3_nt: TGCAGCGCCAGGACAGGGGGCAACGACAACTATGGCTACACCTTC
cdr3_aa: CSARTGGNDNYGYTF
v_call: TRBV29-1
d_call: TRBD1
clone_size: -
cdr3_length: 15
j_call: TRBJ1-2

cdr3_nt: TGTGCCAGCAGCCGTGGGAGTAGGGTAGCGTACCTACAAGAGACCCAGTACTTC
cdr3_aa: CASSRGSRVAYLQETQYF
v_call: TRBV5-4
d_call: -
clone_size: few
cdr3_length: 18
j_call: TRBJ2-5

cdr3_nt: TGTGCCAGCAGTTTAAAACTGACAGGGAACTACGAGCAGTACTTC
cdr3_aa: CASSLKLTGNYEQYF
v_call: TRBV28
d_call: TRBD1
clone_size: -
cdr3_length: 15
j_call: TRBJ2-7

cdr3_nt: TGCGCCAGCAGCTTGCAAGGGGAACATTCACCCCTCCACTTT
cdr3_aa: CASSLQGEHSPLHF
v_call: TRBV5-1
d_call: -
clone_size: -
cdr3_length: 14
j_call: TRBJ1-6

cdr3_nt: TGTGCCAGCAGCTCCGGACTAACATGGGGGACTACCTACGAGCAGTACTTC
cdr3_aa: CASSSGLTWGTTYEQYF
v_call: TRBV11-2
d_call: TRBD2
clone_size: -
cdr3_length: 17
j_call: TRBJ2-7

cdr3_nt: TGTGCCAGCACCGTACTCCCAGGCAACGAGCAGTACTTC
cdr3_aa: CASTVLPGNEQYF
v_call: TRBV7-2
d_call: -
clone_size: few
cdr3_length: 13
j_call: TRBJ2-7

cdr3_nt: TGTGCCAGCAGCCAAGCCCGAGCGGGGGGCGGCTATGGCCACACCTTC
cdr3_aa: CASSQARAGGGYGHTF
v_call: TRBV14
d_call: -
clone_size: -
cdr3_length: 16
j_call: TRBJ1-2

cdr3_nt: TGTGCCAGCAGCTTAGAGTCGAGTCTCTCTGGGGCCAACGTCCTGACTTTC
cdr3_aa: CASSLESSLSGANVLTF
v_call: TRBV11-2
d_call: -
clone_size: -
cdr3_length: 17
j_call: TRBJ2-6

cdr3_nt: TGTGCCAGCAGTTTACACGCCAACAGGGGTCGGAGCTATGGCTACACCTTC
cdr3_aa: CASSLHANRGRSYGYTF
v_call: TRBV27
d_call: TRBD1
clone_size: -
cdr3_length: 17
j_call: TRBJ1-2

cdr3_nt: TGTGCCAGCAGGAATGACAGGGATACTCAGTACTTC
cdr3_aa: CASRNDRDTQYF
v_call: TRBV2
d_call: TRBD1
clone_size: -
cdr3_length: 12
j_call: TRBJ2-7

cdr3_nt: TGTGCCAGCAGTTCCGCTAGCGGGAGGGTGAATGAGCAGTTCTTC
cdr3_aa: CASSSASGRVNEQFF
v_call: TRBV28
d_call: TRBD2
clone_size: -
cdr3_length: 15
j_call: TRBJ2-1

cdr3_nt: TGTGCCAGCAGTTTCGCCGGGATTTTCTACACTGAAGCTTTCTTT
cdr3_aa: CASSFAGIFYTEAFF
v_call: TRBV28
d_call: -
clone_size: -
cdr3_length: 15
j_call: TRBJ1-1

cdr3_nt: TGTGCCAGCAGCTTAGGGGGAGGTGGGGCCAACGTCCTGACTTTC
cdr3_aa: CASSLGGGGANVLTF
v_call: TRBV7-3
d_call: -
clone_size: -
cdr3_length: 15
j_call: TRBJ2-6

cdr3_nt: TGTGCCAGCAGTCTACTCTCTCTATACGAGCAGTACTTC
cdr3_aa: CASSLLSLYEQYF
v_call: TRBV28
d_call: -
clone_size: -
cdr3_length: 13
j_call: TRBJ2-7

cdr3_nt: TGTGCCAGCAGTGTCCAGGGGGTGGAAGGCACTGAAGCTTTCTTT
cdr3_aa: CASSVQGVEGTEAFF
v_call: TRBV5-4
d_call: TRBD1
clone_size: few
cdr3_length: 15
j_call: TRBJ1-1

cdr3_nt: TGTGCCAGCAGCCCAGGGGTCACCGGGGAGCTGTTTTTT
cdr3_aa: CASSPGVTGELFF
v_call: TRBV7-2
d_call: -
clone_size: -
cdr3_length: 13
j_call: TRBJ2-2

cdr3_nt: TGTGCCAGCAGTTTGACTAGCGGGTGGGGAGAGACCCAGTACTTC
cdr3_aa: CASSLTSGWGETQYF
v_call: TRBV28
d_call: TRBD2
clone_size: -
cdr3_length: 15
j_call: TRBJ2-5

cdr3_nt: TGTGCCAGCAGCTTATACGGGAATCAGCCCCAGCATTTT
cdr3_aa: CASSLYGNQPQHF
v_call: TRBV5-6
d_call: -
clone_size: -
cdr3_length: 13
j_call: TRBJ1-5

cdr3_nt: TGTGCCAGCTCACCCGGGGACAGGGGGAGTACTGAAGCTTTCTTT
cdr3_aa: CASSPGDRGSTEAFF
v_call: TRBV18
d_call: TRBD1
clone_size: -
cdr3_length: 15
j_call: TRBJ1-1

cdr3_nt: TGTGCCTGCCCGGGGGGGAACACTGAAGCTTTCTTT
cdr3_aa: CACPGGNTEAFF
v_call: TRBV30
d_call: -
clone_size: -
cdr3_length: 12
j_call: TRBJ1-1

cdr3_nt: TGTGCCAGCAACCCCAGGGGGGCCGAGACGCAGTATTTT
cdr3_aa: CASNPRGAETQYF
v_call: TRBV7-9
d_call: -
clone_size: -
cdr3_length: 13
j_call: TRBJ2-3

cdr3_nt: TGCAGCGTTGAAGTTTACAGGGACTATGGCTACACCTTC
cdr3_aa: CSVEVYRDYGYTF
v_call: TRBV29-1
d_call: -
clone_size: -
cdr3_length: 13
j_call: TRBJ1-2

cdr3_nt: TGTGCCAGCACCCGCCGGGGGGGGATGGGGGAGCAGTACTTC
cdr3_aa: CASTRRGGMGEQYF
v_call: TRBV2
d_call: TRBD2
clone_size: once
cdr3_length: 14
j_call: TRBJ2-7

cdr3_nt: TGTGCCATCAGCCCCGGCGGACAGGGTACCTACGAGCAGTACTTC
cdr3_aa: CAISPGGQGTYEQYF
v_call: TRBV10-3
d_call: TRBD1
clone_size: once
cdr3_length: 15
j_call: TRBJ2-7

cdr3_nt: TGTGCCAGCAGCCAAGACGGGAAGAATGAGCAGTTCTTC
cdr3_aa: CASSQDGKNEQFF
v_call: TRBV4-2
d_call: -
clone_size: few
cdr3_length: 13
j_call: TRBJ2-1

cdr3_nt: TGTGCCAGCAATGAGGGGGTCACTGGGGCCAACGTCCTGACTTTC
cdr3_aa: CASNEGVTGANVLTF
v_call: TRBV28
d_call: -
clone_size: -
cdr3_length: 15
j_call: TRBJ2-6

cdr3_nt: TGTGCCAGCTCACCACCCGGGACAAGGGTAACCTACGAGCAGTACTTC
cdr3_aa: CASSPPGTRVTYEQYF
v_call: TRBV18
d_call: -
clone_size: -
cdr3_length: 16
j_call: TRBJ2-7

cdr3_nt: TGTGCCAGCAACGGTGGACAGGGGGCTTATACGCAGTATTTT
cdr3_aa: CASNGGQGAYTQYF
v_call: TRBV7-2
d_call: TRBD1
clone_size: -
cdr3_length: 14
j_call: TRBJ2-3

cdr3_nt: TGTGCCTGGAGCACTGGGACCGGGAGCTCCTACGAGCAGTACTTC
cdr3_aa: CAWSTGTGSSYEQYF
v_call: TRBV30
d_call: -
clone_size: -
cdr3_length: 15
j_call: TRBJ2-7

cdr3_nt: TGTGCCAGCAGTCGAGGGACTAGCGGTACCTACGAGCAGTACTTC
cdr3_aa: CASSRGTSGTYEQYF
v_call: TRBV6-6
d_call: TRBD2
clone_size: -
cdr3_length: 15
j_call: TRBJ2-7

cdr3_nt: TGCGCCAGCAGCTTTCAGGGGGCGCCTGAAAAACTGTTTTTT
cdr3_aa: CASSFQGAPEKLFF
v_call: TRBV5-1
d_call: TRBD1
clone_size: few
cdr3_length: 14
j_call: TRBJ1-4

cdr3_nt: TGTGCCAGCGGGCGGGGAGTTCAGCCCCAGCATTTT
cdr3_aa: CASGRGVQPQHF
v_call: TRBV2
d_call: -
clone_size: -
cdr3_length: 12
j_call: TRBJ1-5

cdr3_nt: TGCAGCGTTCTCCCAGGGGCTAGCAATCAGCCCCAGCATTTT
cdr3_aa: CSVLPGASNQPQHF
v_call: TRBV29-1
d_call: -
clone_size: -
cdr3_length: 14
j_call: TRBJ1-5